This TCR beta chain comes out of a study of post-analysis software for immune sequencing data. Overall study: Relapsing-remitting, secondary progressive and progressive-relapsing multiple sclerosis were all included among the disease courses. General observations from the study: When compared against controls, multiple sclerosis patients showed significantly lower normalized Chao1 diversity. F measure showed strong co-clustering of same-batch samples.

With regard to this clonotype: Its antigen is not known. The junction departs from germline at one end; a sequencing error may be responsible.

Unique molecular identifiers were built into the TCR beta cDNA libraries. Out of roughly 1 to 10 million T cells, 480,000 or so cDNA molecules were generated. TCRdb processed the PCR reads anew with MiXCR; each CDR3 protein has one entry. This table holds 450,000 to 650,000 distinct CDR3 sequences, about 40% found once. Source material: blood. The receptor's source is a girl aged 5-17 years with multiple sclerosis.

CDR3 DNA sequence: TGTGCCGGCAGCTGGGGGACTAGCGGGTCGTCCTACGAGCAGTACTTC. Protein: CAGSWGTSGSSYEQYF. The chain employs TRBV11-2 and TRBJ2-7; 12 nucleotides line up with TRBD2. The germline gives CDR1 SGHAT, CDR2 FQNNGV. This CDR3 is built from 16 residues.